This entry lists 4 T cell receptor beta chains sequenced from one sample in a study of T cells after yellow fever vaccination. TCRdb used MiXCR to reprocess the 5' RACE reads, holding one entry per CDR3 protein. The table lists 400,000 to 450,000 distinct CDR3 sequences, roughly 20% of them singletons. Sequenced material: PBMCs, taken before the yellow fever booster vaccination. The receptors originated from a man younger than 35 who received the YFV17D yellow fever vaccine.

This clonotype was observed at least ten times. This sequence joins TRBV6-6 and TRBJ1-2; 7 bases align to TRBD1. Germline V CDR1 and CDR2: MNHNY, SVGAGI (reference sequence). The CDR3 sequence is 12 residues long. V shed 10 bases and J 6 bases; nucleotides not matched to a gene: 8. The CDR3 DNA sequence: TGTGCCATCTCCGTAGGGGGCGATGGCTACACCTTC. As protein: CAISVGGDGYTF.

The chain is built from TRBV15 and TRBJ2-1; tentative D call: TRBD2 (6 bases). The V and J ends lost 1 base and 8 bases respectively, with 12 bases between them. The CDR3 has 14 residues. Germline CDR1 and CDR2: LNHNV and YYDKDF (reference sequence). The CDR3 nucleotides are TGTGCCACCAGCAGAGTTAGCGGCGGGCATGAGCAGTTCTTC. Translating it yields CATSRVSGGHEQFF. The variable domain in full, with the rest retrieved from reference TRBV15 and TRBJ2-1, is DAMVIQNPRYQVTQFGKPVTLSCSQTLNHNVMYWYQQKSSQAPKLLFHYYDKDFNNEADTPDNFQSRRPNTSFCFLDIRSPGLGDTAMYLCATSRVSGGHEQFFGPGTRLTVL.

The V gene is TRBV3-1, the J gene TRBJ2-4; D possibly uses TRBD1 or TRBD2 (5 bases each). CDR1 and CDR2 (germline): LGHDT, YNNKEL (reference sequence). There are 18 residues in the CDR3. The V end was cut by 3 bases, the J end by 1 base, with 19 bases between. Written as DNA, the CDR3 is TGTGCCAGCAGCCAGACCTCTCCCGGGGCCTTCGCCAAAAACATTCAGTACTTC. Its protein product is CASSQTSPGAFAKNIQYF. Looking up the rest from reference TRBV3-1 and TRBJ2-4 gives the full variable domain: DTAVSQTPKYLVTQMGNDKSIKCEQNLGHDTMYWYKQDSKKFLKIMFSYNNKELIINETVPNRFSPKSPDKAHLNLHINSLELGDSAVYFCASSQTSPGAFAKNIQYFGAGTRLSVL.

This chain uses TRBV9 with TRBJ2-7, with a weak D call TRBD2 (5 bases). V was clipped by 4 bases and J by 3 bases, with 11 bases between them. This CDR3 spans 13 amino acids. CDR1 and CDR2 (germline): SGDLS, YYNGEE. The CDR3, as DNA: TGTGCCAGCAGCCAAGCCGAGGGCTACGAGCAGTACGTC. It codes for CASSQAEGYEQYV.